Presented here are 10 T cell receptor beta chains from one specimen sequenced in a study of early T cells in non-severe SARS-CoV-2 infection (dated by TCRdb to the early 2020s). The library was built by means of 5' RACE. Sequencing relied on a NextSeq 500. TCRdb ran its own pipeline on the public reads, namely fastp trimming at Q25 and MiXCR clone calling, and kept in-frame beta chains. Merged by CDR3 protein, the rows form single entries marked with the most common genes and DNA. The sample has 26,000 or so distinct CDR3 sequences on record, 4% to 6% of them singletons. Under 4.5% of the sample belongs to the ten largest clones. The specimen was whole blood. These receptors all stem from an adult who was a healthcare worker with PCR-confirmed SARS-CoV-2 infection or an uninfected control (not recorded which).

This clonotype was observed at least ten times. The V and J genes are TRBV20-1 and TRBJ2-3; TRBD2 matches 8 bases. V lost 6 bases to trimming and J lost 6 bases; unmatched junction nucleotides: 8. Per the germline V gene, CDR1 is DFQATT and CDR2 is SNEGSKA (reference sequence). The CDR3 sequence is 13 residues long. CDR3 nucleotides: TGCAGTGCCTCCCGGGGGGGCCTGGATACGCAGTATTTT. It translates to CSASRGGLDTQYF.

The chain recombines TRBV20-1 with TRBJ2-1, with D tentatively TRBD2 (7 bases). The V gene lost 4 bases and the J gene lost 2 bases, with 15 bases spanning the gap. The CDR3 length is 15 residues. Germline-derived CDR1 and CDR2 are DFQATT and SNEGSKA (reference sequence). CDR3 region: CSATGGRITYNEQFF. For the CDR3, the DNA is TGCAGTGCTACCGGGGGGCGTATTACCTACAATGAGCAGTTCTTC.

This clonotype was counted between two and nine times. CDR3 protein: CATSRDDRGPNEKLFF. The CDR3 bases are TGTGCCACCAGCAGAGATGATCGGGGTCCTAATGAAAAACTGTTTTTT. The V gene is TRBV15, the J gene TRBJ1-4; the D is unclear. The CDR3 has 16 amino acids. Germline CDR1 reads LNHNV; CDR2 reads YYDKDF (reference sequence). V gave up 0 bases and J gave up 3 bases, with 11 bases separating them.

The chain uses TRBV27 and TRBJ2-7; D is possibly TRBD2 (6 bases). Germline V gene sequence: CDR1 MNHEY, CDR2 SMNVEV (reference sequence). The CDR3 covers 17 residues. With 1 base removed from V and 2 bases from J, the gap between germline ends came to 18 bases. The CDR3 region is CASSLWGAGTSPYEQYF. The CDR3 nucleotides read TGTGCCAGCAGTTTATGGGGTGCGGGGACCTCCCCCTACGAGCAGTACTTC.

This clonotype was found many times. V and J are TRBV6-1 and TRBJ1-5, with TRBD1 identical over 9 bases. The CDR3 is 13 residues long. CDR1 is MNHNS and CDR2 is SASEGT in the germline V gene. V shed 8 bases and J 4 bases; nucleotides not matched to a gene: 3. The CDR3 DNA reads TGTGCCAGCGGTGGGACAGGGAATCAGCCCCAGCATTTT. This gives the protein CASGGTGNQPQHF.

This clonotype was seen ten or more times. The rearrangement joins TRBV18 to TRBJ2-7; D possibly corresponds to TRBD1 (6 bases). Trimming left V 5 bases short and J 5 bases short, with 10 bases between. The CDR3 runs to 12 residues. The germline V gene has CDR1 KGHSH and CDR2 LQKENI. Here the CDR3 reads CASSSDSNEQYF. The CDR3 DNA is TGTGCCAGCTCATCGGACAGCAACGAGCAGTACTTC.

There are a few counts of this clonotype. The chain is built from TRBV5-1 and TRBJ1-2, with TRBD1 identical over 7 bases. Germline V gene lookup returns CDR1 SGHRS and CDR2 YFSETQ. The CDR3 totals 14 residues. Trimming took 4 bases from V and 3 from J; bases not matched to a gene: 6. CDR3 sequence: CASSTGQLDYGYTF. The CDR3 region has the DNA TGCGCCAGCAGCACGGGACAGCTAGACTATGGCTACACCTTC.

With respect to this clonotype: A much more abundant neighbour one base away suggests this may be a read error. The chain uses TRBV20-1 and TRBJ2-7; 14 nucleotides agree with TRBD2. The CDR3 extends over 14 amino acids. The germline gives CDR1 DFQATT, CDR2 SNEGSKA (reference sequence). CDR3 residues: CGATGLAGVQEQYF. CDR3 nucleotide sequence: TGCGGTGCTACGGGACTAGCGGGGGTCCAGGAGCAGTACTTC.

The V gene is TRBV5-1, the J gene TRBJ1-5; 10 nucleotides align to TRBD1. The V gene's germline CDR1 is SGHRS and CDR2 YFSETQ. V was pared by 5 bases and J by 6 bases, with 8 bases of the junction left unmatched. There are 15 residues in the CDR3. For the CDR3, the DNA is TGCGCCAGCAGAGTGGGGACAGGGGACACTCAGCCCCAGCATTTT. The encoded protein is CASRVGTGDTQPQHF.

This clonotype was recorded at least ten times. This rearrangement joins TRBV12-3 or TRBV12-4 to TRBJ2-7; D unclear. The length of the CDR3 is 16 residues. The V end lost 1 base, the J end lost 2 bases, and 15 bases lay between the germline ends. Here the CDR3 DNA reads TGTGCCAGCAGTTTAGGTCAGTGGCAGACCACCTACGAGCAGTACTTC. This translates into CASSLGQWQTTYEQYF.